This T cell receptor (beta chain) was observed in a study of shared clonotypes between healthy human individuals. Germline V CDR1 and CDR2: SQVTM, ANQGSEA. CDR3 size: 13 residues. V was pared by 6 bases and J by 0 bases, with 12 bases between. Only in-frame clones appear in the TCRdb table, and some are missing; sequencing was by immunoSEQ multiplex PCR. The sample lists 1.4 million or so clones; approximately 98.5% were seen once. The sequencing sample was made of naive CD4+ T cells sorted from blood. Indicated subset: CD45RA+ positively selected. This sequence originates from a man between 25 and 39 years old in good health. V is TRBV29-1 and J is TRBJ2-7; D is ambiguous. CDR3 sequence (DNA): TGCAGCGTCGTGGGAACTAACTCCTACGAGCAGTACTTC. This codes for CSVVGTNSYEQYF.